This T cell receptor beta chain comes out of a study of cytomegalovirus exposure and HLA in healthy donors. The V gene's germline CDR1 is LNHDA and CDR2 SQIVND (reference sequence). The CDR3 is 17 residues long. Unmatched junction bases numbered 12, after V lost 5 bases and J lost 4 bases. Both 60 Vbeta primers and 13 Jbeta primers went into the PCR. Clones were read by immunoSEQ multiplex PCR, and TCRdb kept only the in-frame ones, dropping some. The data show 150,000 to 200,000 clones, and the top ten clones hold 6.5%. This clonotype was obtained from a man aged 25 to 40 in good health and CMV-seronegative. The sequenced sample was PBMCs. The chain joins TRBV19 to TRBJ1-1; TRBD1 agrees at 11 bases. Here the CDR3 DNA reads TGTGCCAGTAGTTCGGAACGGACAGGGGGCGGAGGCACTGAAGCTTTCTTT. It yields the protein CASSSERTGGGGTEAFF.